Each of the 10 T cell receptor beta chains below was sequenced from the same sample in a study of blood T cells in healthy people across ages. Using a J-beta primer mix together with a sample-barcoded 5' primer, a second PCR was run for about 6 to 12 cycles. Via MiXCR, TCRdb re-called the 5' RACE reads, giving one row per CDR3 protein. The data contain 1.5 million to 2 million distinct CDR3 sequences, approximately 30% of them singletons. The sample was blood. Receptors originate from a woman in her 30s in good health.

The J gene is TRBJ2-1, the V gene TRBV18; perhaps D is TRBD1 or TRBD2 (5 bases each). V shed 2 bases and J shed 13 bases, with 21 bases lying between them. This CDR3 has 15 residues. Looked up from germline, CDR1 is KGHSH and CDR2 is LQKENI. DNA of the CDR3: TGTGCCAGCTCACCAAACCGGGACCTATCAGAGACCCAGTTCTTC. This translates into CASSPNRDLSETQFF.

This clonotype was counted a few times. The rearrangement uses TRBV9 and TRBJ2-3, with D perhaps given as TRBD1 or TRBD2 (5 bases each). Per germline, CDR1 SGDLS and CDR2 YYNGEE. The CDR3 extends over 16 amino acids. V shed 2 bases and J shed 2 bases, with 15 bases lying between them. CDR3 loop: CASSVRSEGYTDTQYF. The CDR3 coding sequence is TGTGCCAGCAGCGTTAGGTCAGAGGGGTACACAGATACGCAGTATTTT.

The sample holds many counts of this clonotype. The chain uses TRBV3-1 and TRBJ2-7; 7 bases fit TRBD1. V lost 3 bases, J lost 10 bases, and 3 bases stayed unmatched. Per the germline V gene, CDR1 is LGHDT and CDR2 is YNNKEL (reference sequence). CDR3 size: 11 residues. The CDR3 nucleotides are TGTGCCAGCAGCCATACAGGGGTACAGTACTTC. It translates to CASSHTGVQYF.

In its sample, this clonotype was seen a few times. The J gene is TRBJ2-4, the V gene TRBV20-1; maybe TRBD2 (5 bases). This CDR3 comprises 15 residues. V lost 5 bases to trimming and J lost 1 base, with 15 bases between them. CDR1 and CDR2 from the germline V gene are DFQATT and SNEGSKA (reference sequence). The CDR3 nucleotides are TGCAGTGCTCATGGAGGCCCCGTGGCCAAAAACATTCAGTACTTC. Amino acids: CSAHGGPVAKNIQYF.

V and J are TRBV7-2 and TRBJ2-1; TRBD2 aligns across 14 bases. The closer fit of TRBJ2-7 to the DNA end suggests the J call may be wrong. The length of the CDR3 is 15 residues. Germline CDR1 is SGHTA and CDR2 is FQGNSA. DNA of the CDR3: TGTGCCAGCAGCTTGACTAGCGGGGGGGCCAATGAGCAGTACTTC. Translating gives CASSLTSGGANEQYF.

A word on this clonotype: A read error may be the cause here, since a much bigger clone is one base away. The rearrangement joins TRBV28 to TRBJ1-4; D gene ambiguous. Trimming cost V 3 bases and J 1 base, with 9 bases left between them. Per the germline V gene, CDR1 is MDHEN and CDR2 is SYDVKM. CDR3 size: 15 residues. CDR3 amino acids: CASSFGPETNEKLFF. CDR3 DNA sequence: TGTGCCAGCAGTTTCGGACCGGAAACTAATGAAAAACTGTTTTTT.

This clonotype has a handful of counts. The V and J genes are TRBV20-1 and TRBJ2-1; the match to TRBD2 covers 8 bases. This CDR3 spans 15 amino acids. Unmatched junction bases numbered 11, after V lost 3 bases and J lost 7 bases. The germline V gene encodes CDR1 DFQATT and CDR2 SNEGSKA (reference sequence). CDR3 coding DNA: TGCAGTGCTAGTCCTTCGGGACTAGGTCGTAATGAGCAGTTCTTC. Protein: CSASPSGLGRNEQFF.

This clonotype was seen a few times. The V call is TRBV11-2, the J call TRBJ1-1; 7 positions agree with TRBD1. This CDR3 is built from 15 residues. Germline-derived CDR1 and CDR2 are SGHAT and FQNNGV. Unmatched junction bases numbered 6, after V lost 5 bases and J lost 0 bases. The CDR3 loop is CASSGETGLNTEAFF. In DNA form, the CDR3 reads TGTGCCAGCAGCGGGGAGACAGGGTTGAACACTGAAGCTTTCTTT.

This clonotype was counted many times. The chain recombines TRBV5-1 with TRBJ2-1; D possibly corresponds to TRBD2 (6 bases). With 2 bases removed from V and 8 bases from J, the gap between germline ends came to 8 bases. The CDR3 sequence is 12 residues long. Germline V gives CDR1 SGHRS, CDR2 YFSETQ. The CDR3 bases are TGCGCCAGCAGCTTCGTAGCGGATGAGCAGTTCTTC. Its protein is CASSFVADEQFF.

The rearrangement links TRBV2 to TRBJ1-2; 9 bases are a match to TRBD1. The junction had 6 bases not matched to a gene; V was cut back by 3 bases and J by 4 bases. The CDR3 is made up of 15 amino acids. Germline V CDR1 and CDR2: SNHLY, FYNNEI. The CDR3 sequence: CASSDDRGIGYGYTF. As DNA, the CDR3 is TGTGCCAGCAGTGATGACAGGGGGATAGGCTATGGCTACACCTTC.